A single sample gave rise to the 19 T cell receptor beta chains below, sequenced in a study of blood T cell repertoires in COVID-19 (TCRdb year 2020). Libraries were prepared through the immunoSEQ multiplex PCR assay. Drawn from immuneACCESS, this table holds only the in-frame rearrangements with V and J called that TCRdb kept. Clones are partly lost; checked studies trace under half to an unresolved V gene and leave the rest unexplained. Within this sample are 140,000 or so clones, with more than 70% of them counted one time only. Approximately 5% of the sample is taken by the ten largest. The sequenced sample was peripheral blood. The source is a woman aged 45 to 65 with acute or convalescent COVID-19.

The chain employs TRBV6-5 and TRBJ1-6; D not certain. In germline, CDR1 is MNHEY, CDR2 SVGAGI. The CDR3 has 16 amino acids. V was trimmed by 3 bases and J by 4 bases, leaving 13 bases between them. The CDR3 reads CASSYSAGLYNSPLHF. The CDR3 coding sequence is TGTGCCAGCAGTTATAGTGCGGGATTGTATAATTCACCCCTCCACTTT.

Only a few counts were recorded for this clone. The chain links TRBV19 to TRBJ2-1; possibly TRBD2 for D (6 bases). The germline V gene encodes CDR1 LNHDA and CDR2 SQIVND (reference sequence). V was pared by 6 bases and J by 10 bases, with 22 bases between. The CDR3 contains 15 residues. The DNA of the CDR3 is TGTGCCAGTAGACTAGCCCGCGATCTCCCACAGGAGCAGTTCTTC. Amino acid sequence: CASRLARDLPQEQFF.

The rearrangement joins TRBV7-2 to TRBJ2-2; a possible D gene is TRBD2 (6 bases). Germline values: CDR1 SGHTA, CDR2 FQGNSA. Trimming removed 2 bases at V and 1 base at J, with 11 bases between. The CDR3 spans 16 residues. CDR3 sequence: CASSLTAAGNTGELFF. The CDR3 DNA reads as TGTGCCAGCAGCTTAACAGCAGCGGGGAACACCGGGGAGCTGTTTTTT.

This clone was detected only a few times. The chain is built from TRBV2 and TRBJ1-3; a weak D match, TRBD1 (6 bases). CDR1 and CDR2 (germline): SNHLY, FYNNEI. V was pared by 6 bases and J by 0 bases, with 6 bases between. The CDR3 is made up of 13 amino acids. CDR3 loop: CASRDSSGNTIYF. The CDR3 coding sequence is TGTGCCAGCAGGGACAGCTCTGGAAACACCATATATTTT.

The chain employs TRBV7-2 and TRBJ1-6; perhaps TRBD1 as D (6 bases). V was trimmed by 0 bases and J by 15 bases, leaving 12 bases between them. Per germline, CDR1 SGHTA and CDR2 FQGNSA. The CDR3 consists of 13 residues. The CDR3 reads CASSLADSHHLHF. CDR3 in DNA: TGTGCCAGCAGCTTAGCGGACAGCCATCACCTCCACTTT.

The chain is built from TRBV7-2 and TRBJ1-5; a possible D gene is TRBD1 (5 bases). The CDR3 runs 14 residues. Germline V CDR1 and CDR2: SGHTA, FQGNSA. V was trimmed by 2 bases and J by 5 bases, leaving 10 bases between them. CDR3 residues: CASSLYRGDQPQHF. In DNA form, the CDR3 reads TGTGCCAGCAGCTTATATCGGGGGGATCAGCCCCAGCATTTT.

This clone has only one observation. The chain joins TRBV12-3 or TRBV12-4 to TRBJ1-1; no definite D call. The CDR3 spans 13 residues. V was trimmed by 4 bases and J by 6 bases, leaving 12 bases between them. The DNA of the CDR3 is TGTGCCAGCAGTTGGAAGCCAGGTCCTGAAGCTTTCTTT. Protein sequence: CASSWKPGPEAFF.

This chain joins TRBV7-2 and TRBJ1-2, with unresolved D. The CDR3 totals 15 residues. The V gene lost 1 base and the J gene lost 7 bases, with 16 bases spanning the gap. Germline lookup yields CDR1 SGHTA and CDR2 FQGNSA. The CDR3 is CASSLVSSDPGGYTF. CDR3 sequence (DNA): TGTGCCAGCAGCTTAGTATCCTCTGACCCGGGTGGCTACACCTTC. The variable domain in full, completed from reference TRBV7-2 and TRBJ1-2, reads GAGVSQSPSNKVTEKGKDVELRCDPISGHTALYWYRQSLGQGLEFLIYFQGNSAPDKSGLPSDRFSAERTGGSVSTLTIQRTQQEDSAVYLCASSLVSSDPGGYTFGSGTRLTVV.

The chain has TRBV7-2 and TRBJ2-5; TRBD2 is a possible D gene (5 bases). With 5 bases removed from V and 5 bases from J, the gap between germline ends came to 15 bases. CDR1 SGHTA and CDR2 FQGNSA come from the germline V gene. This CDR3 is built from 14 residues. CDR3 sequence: CASSPRPRGETQYF. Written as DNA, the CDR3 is TGTGCCAGCAGCCCTAGGCCCCGAGGGGAGACCCAGTACTTC.

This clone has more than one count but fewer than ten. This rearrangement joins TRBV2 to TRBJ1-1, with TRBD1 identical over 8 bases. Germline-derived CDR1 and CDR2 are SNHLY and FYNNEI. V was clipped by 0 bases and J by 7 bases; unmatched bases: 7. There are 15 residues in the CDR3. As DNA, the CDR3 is TGTGCCAGCAGTGAAGCCACAGACAGGGGCCTTGAAGCTTTCTTT. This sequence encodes CASSEATDRGLEAFF.

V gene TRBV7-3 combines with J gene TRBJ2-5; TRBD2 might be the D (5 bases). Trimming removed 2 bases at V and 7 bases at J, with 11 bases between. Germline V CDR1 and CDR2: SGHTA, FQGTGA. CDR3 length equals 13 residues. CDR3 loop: CASSLAHGGTQYF. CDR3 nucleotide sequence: TGTGCCAGCAGCTTAGCCCATGGAGGGACCCAGTACTTC.

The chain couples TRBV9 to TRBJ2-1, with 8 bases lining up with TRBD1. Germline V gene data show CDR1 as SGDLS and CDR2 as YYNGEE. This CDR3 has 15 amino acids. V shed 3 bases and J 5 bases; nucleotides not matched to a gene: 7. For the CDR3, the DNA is TGTGCCAGCAGCGGAATCGACAGGGGTAACAATGAGCAGTTCTTC. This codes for CASSGIDRGNNEQFF.

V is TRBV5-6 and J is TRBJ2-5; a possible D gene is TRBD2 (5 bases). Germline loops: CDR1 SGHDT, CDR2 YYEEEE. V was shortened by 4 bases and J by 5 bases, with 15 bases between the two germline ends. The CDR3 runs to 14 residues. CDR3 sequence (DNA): TGTGCCAGCAGCCTGCCGAAGAGGGTTGAGACCCAGTACTTC. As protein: CASSLPKRVETQYF.

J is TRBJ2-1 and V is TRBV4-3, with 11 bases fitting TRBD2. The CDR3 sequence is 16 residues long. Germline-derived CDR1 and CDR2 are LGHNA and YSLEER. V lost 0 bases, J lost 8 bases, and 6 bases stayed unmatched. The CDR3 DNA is TGCGCCAGCAGCCAAGAAGTTAGCGGGGGGGCCGATGAGCAGTTCTTC. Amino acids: CASSQEVSGGADEQFF.

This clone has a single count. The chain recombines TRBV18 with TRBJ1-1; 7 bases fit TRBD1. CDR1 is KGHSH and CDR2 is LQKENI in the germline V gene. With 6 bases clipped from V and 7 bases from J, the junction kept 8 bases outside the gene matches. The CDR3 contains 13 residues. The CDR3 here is CASSSQGWGEAFF. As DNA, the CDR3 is TGTGCCAGCTCGTCACAGGGGTGGGGTGAAGCTTTCTTT.

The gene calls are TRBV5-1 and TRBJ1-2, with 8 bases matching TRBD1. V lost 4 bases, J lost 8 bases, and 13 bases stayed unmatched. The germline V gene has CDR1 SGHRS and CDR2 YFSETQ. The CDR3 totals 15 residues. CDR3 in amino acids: CASSIAPPGGGGYTF. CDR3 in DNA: TGCGCCAGCAGCATCGCCCCACCAGGGGGCGGCGGCTACACCTTC.

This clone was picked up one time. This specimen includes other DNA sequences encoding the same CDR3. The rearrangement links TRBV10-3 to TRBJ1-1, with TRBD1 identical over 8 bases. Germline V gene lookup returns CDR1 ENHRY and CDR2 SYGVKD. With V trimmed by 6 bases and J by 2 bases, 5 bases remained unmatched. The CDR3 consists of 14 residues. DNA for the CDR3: TGTGCCATCAGGACGGGGACAGGAAACACTGAAGCTTTCTTT. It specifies CAIRTGTGNTEAFF.

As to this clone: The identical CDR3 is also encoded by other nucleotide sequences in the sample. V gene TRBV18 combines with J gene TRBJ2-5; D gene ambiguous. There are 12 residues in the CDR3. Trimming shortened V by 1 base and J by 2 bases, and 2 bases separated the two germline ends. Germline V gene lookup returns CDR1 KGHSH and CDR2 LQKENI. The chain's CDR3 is CASSPLQETQYF. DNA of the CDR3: TGTGCCAGCTCACCACTACAAGAGACCCAGTACTTC.

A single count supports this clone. In DNA form, the CDR3 reads TGCGCCAGCAGTCACCCCGGACTAGTGGGAGAGACCCAGTACTTC. This sequence encodes CASSHPGLVGETQYF. The chain couples TRBV23-1 to TRBJ2-5; 7 bases map to TRBD2. TRBV23-1 is annotated as an ORF whose role is uncertain. CDR3 length: 15 amino acids. The J segment lost 4 bases and the V segment lost 3 bases, leaving 8 bases of the junction unmatched.